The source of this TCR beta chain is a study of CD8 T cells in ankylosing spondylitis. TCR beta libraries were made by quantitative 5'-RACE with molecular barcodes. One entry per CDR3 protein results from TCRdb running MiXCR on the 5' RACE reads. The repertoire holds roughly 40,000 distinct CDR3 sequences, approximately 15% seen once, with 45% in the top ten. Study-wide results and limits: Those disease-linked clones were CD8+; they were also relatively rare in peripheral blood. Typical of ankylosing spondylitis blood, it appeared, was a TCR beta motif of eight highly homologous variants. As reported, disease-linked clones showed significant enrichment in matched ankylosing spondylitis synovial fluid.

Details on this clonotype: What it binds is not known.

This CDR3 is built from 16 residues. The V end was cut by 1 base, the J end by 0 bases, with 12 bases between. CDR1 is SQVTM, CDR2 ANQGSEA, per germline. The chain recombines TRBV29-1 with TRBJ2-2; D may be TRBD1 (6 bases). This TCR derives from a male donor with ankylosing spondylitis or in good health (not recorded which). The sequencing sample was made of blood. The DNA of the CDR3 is TGCAGCGTTGAAGGATTAGGGGGAACGAACACCGGGGAGCTGTTTTTT. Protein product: CSVEGLGGTNTGELFF.